This T cell receptor beta chain was recovered during a study of PD-L1 blockade in urothelial cancer. Overall study findings and caveats: Larger 3-week expansion of tumor-associated blood clones was seen in durable-benefit patients. Improved survival was predicted by pretreatment blood TCR clonality below the median.

Time point: peripheral blood 6 weeks after treatment start. Every PCR was spiked with synthetic TCR analog templates. Assay used: immunoSEQ multiplex PCR; TCRdb lists only in-frame clones, some missing. The sample shows tens of thousands of clones, roughly 83% of them seen only once. On this clone itself: The antigen is unknown.

The junction had 7 bases not matched to a gene; V was cut back by 2 bases and J by 5 bases. The germline CDR1 and CDR2 sequences are SGHTA and FQGTGA. The CDR3 sequence is 16 residues long. The chain couples TRBV7-3 to TRBJ2-5; 11 nucleotides line up with TRBD2. The specimen comprised PBMCs, sampled around atezolizumab (anti-PD-L1) treatment. The receptor comes from a man between 65 and 85 years old with urothelial cancer. The CDR3 coding sequence is TGTGCCAGCAGCTTAGGAGTAGCGGGGGGGCGGGAGACCCAGTACTTC. Protein sequence: CASSLGVAGGRETQYF.